The table lists the clone carrying this TCR beta chain with a few counts. Its antigen is not identified. Using its own MiXCR run on the 5' RACE reads, TCRdb lists one record per CDR3 protein. The data show some 840,000 distinct CDR3 sequences, about 11% seen once. The sample comes from a study of CD8 T cells in ankylosing spondylitis. Findings of the study overall: Blood of patients with ankylosing spondylitis appeared to be characterized by a TCR beta motif of several highly homologous variants.

Per germline, CDR1 SGHRS and CDR2 YFSETQ. The CDR3 is made up of 16 amino acids. Trimming shortened V by 0 bases and J by 2 bases, and 15 bases separated the two germline ends. The chain couples TRBV5-1 to TRBJ2-7; TRBD1 is a possible D gene (6 bases). The sequence was collected from a male donor with ankylosing spondylitis. The specimen sequenced was blood, either unsorted or a sorted T cell fraction (not recorded which). The CDR3 loop reads CASSLGTFGQTYEQYF. CDR3 in DNA: TGCGCCAGCAGCTTGGGAACTTTCGGACAGACCTACGAGCAGTACTTC. Full variable domain (remainder filled in from reference TRBV5-1 and TRBJ2-7): KAGVTQTPRYLIKTRGQQVTLSCSPISGHRSVSWYQQTPGQGLQFLFEYFSETQRNKGNFPGRFSGRQFSNSRSEMNVSTLELGDSALYLCASSLGTFGQTYEQYFGPGTRLTVT.